The rows below give T cell receptor beta chains drawn from one sample of a study of blood T cell repertoires in COVID-19. Using immunoSEQ multiplex PCR, the repertoire was profiled, and TCRdb retains in-frame clones only, with some absent. The sample consists of 45,000 to 55,000 clones, around four fifths of them appearing once. The source material was peripheral blood. These TCRs come from a human donor in a cohort sampled during active COVID-19. Both conserved end residues are part of each CDR3. A D gene is named only where the DNA matches it firmly. Not every row has a clone size; where given, it reads once, few, many or a size class.

size	D	length	V	J	CDR3	DNA
NA	TRBD1	16	TRBV7-8	TRBJ1-6	CASSLGAHRGNSPLHF	TGTGCCAGCAGCTTAGGGGCCCACAGGGGGAATTCACCCCTCCACTTT
NA	NA	15	TRBV19	TRBJ1-4	CASSMNAGVSEKLFF	TGTGCCAGTAGTATGAATGCAGGGGTCAGTGAAAAACTGTTTTTT
NA	TRBD2	16	TRBV5-5	TRBJ2-2	CASSLRLAVNTGELFF	TGTGCCAGCAGCTTAAGACTAGCGGTGAACACCGGGGAGCTGTTTTTT
NA	TRBD2	15	TRBV5-1	TRBJ2-3	CASEVGGGTTDTQYF	TGCGCCAGCGAGGTTGGCGGGGGGACCACAGATACGCAGTATTTT
NA	NA	15	TRBV30	TRBJ2-7	CAWSSRQTSSYEQYF	TGTGCCTGGAGTTCGCGACAGACTTCCTCCTACGAGCAGTACTTC
few	NA	17	TRBV24-1	TRBJ1-5	CATSFWDRTEIRQPQHF	TGTGCCACCAGTTTTTGGGATAGGACAGAAATTCGACAGCCCCAGCATTTT
once	TRBD1	15	TRBV7-2	TRBJ1-1	CASKGQGAVVTEAFF	TGTGCCAGCAAGGGACAGGGGGCGGTGGTCACTGAAGCTTTCTTT
NA	TRBD2	15	TRBV5-1	TRBJ2-3	CASSLDGLGADTQYF	TGCGCCAGCAGCTTGGATGGACTAGGCGCAGATACGCAGTATTTT
NA	TRBD1	15	TRBV2	TRBJ1-2	CASTNKRQGMGGYTF	TGTGCCAGCACCAACAAACGACAGGGAATGGGTGGCTACACCTTC
NA	TRBD1	13	TRBV18	TRBJ1-1	CASFGGQGGGAFF	TGTGCCAGCTTCGGGGGACAGGGAGGTGGTGCTTTCTTT
few	NA	14	TRBV5-1	TRBJ1-2	CASSQQDSDYGYTF	TGCGCCAGCAGCCAGCAGGACAGCGACTATGGCTACACCTTC
once	NA	15	TRBV2	TRBJ1-6	CASSESGWSNSPLHF	TGTGCCAGCAGTGAATCGGGGTGGAGTAATTCACCCCTCCACTTT
NA	TRBD1	16	TRBV29-1	TRBJ1-3	CSVWDRGRGTGNTIYF	TGCAGCGTTTGGGACAGGGGGCGAGGAACTGGAAACACCATATATTTT
NA	TRBD2	15	TRBV6-4	TRBJ2-3	CASSETSGVTDTQYF	TGTGCCAGCAGCGAGACTAGCGGGGTCACAGATACGCAGTATTTT
NA	TRBD1	14	TRBV28	TRBJ2-7	CASRLGQVEWEQYF	TGTGCCAGCAGGTTGGGACAGGTGGAATGGGAGCAGTACTTC
NA	NA	15	TRBV19	TRBJ2-7	CASSTGNSPRYEQYF	TGTGCCAGTAGTACCGGGAACAGCCCCCGCTACGAGCAGTACTTC
medium-sized	NA	14	TRBV24-1	TRBJ2-2	CATSGAPNTGELFF	TGTGCCACCAGTGGCGCCCCGAACACCGGGGAGCTGTTTTTT
once	NA	14	TRBV7-2	TRBJ2-1	CASRGGALYNEQFF	TGTGCCAGCAGGGGCGGGGCCCTTTACAATGAGCAGTTCTTC
few	NA	13	TRBV11-3	TRBJ1-1	CASSLDYRAEAFF	TGTGCCAGCAGCTTAGATTACAGGGCTGAAGCTTTCTTT
NA	TRBD2	15	TRBV3-1/TRBV3-2	TRBJ2-5	CASGLATGYQETQYF	TGTGCCAGCGGACTAGCGACAGGGTACCAAGAGACCCAGTACTTC
NA	NA	17	TRBV7-8	TRBJ2-1	CASSWNPGARSYNEQFF	TGTGCCAGCAGCTGGAACCCAGGGGCCCGCTCCTACAATGAGCAGTTCTTC
NA	NA	14	TRBV2	TRBJ2-3	CASSDRRQGDTQYF	TGTGCCAGCAGTGACCGACGCCAGGGGGATACGCAGTATTTT
few	NA	15	TRBV19	TRBJ1-5	CASSITGGGNQPQHF	TGTGCCAGTAGTATTACGGGAGGTGGCAATCAGCCCCAGCATTTT
NA	NA	14	TRBV11-2	TRBJ2-2	CASSLDRATGELFF	TGTGCCAGCAGCTTAGACAGGGCAACCGGGGAGCTGTTTTTT
NA	TRBD1	15	TRBV2	TRBJ2-3	CASSRQGTSTDTQYF	TGTGCCAGCAGTCGACAGGGGACTAGCACAGATACGCAGTATTTT
NA	NA	14	TRBV5-1	TRBJ2-1	CASSLAGVYNEQFF	TGCGCCAGCAGCTTGGCGGGGGTCTACAATGAGCAGTTCTTC
few	NA	16	TRBV5-4	TRBJ1-6	CASLGEGHSYNSPLHF	TGTGCCAGCTTGGGGGAGGGGCACTCCTATAATTCACCCCTCCACTTT
NA	TRBD1	16	TRBV2	TRBJ2-3	CASSYDRGQGSDTQYF	TGTGCCAGCAGTTATGACAGGGGGCAGGGGTCAGATACGCAGTATTTT
NA	NA	15	TRBV25-1	TRBJ1-1	CASSELGEENTEAFF	TGTGCCAGCAGTGAATTGGGGGAGGAGAACACTGAAGCTTTCTTT
NA	NA	15	TRBV6-6	TRBJ1-4	CASSPSPDRDEKLFF	TGTGCCAGCAGTCCCAGCCCGGATCGGGATGAAAAACTGTTTTTT
NA	NA	13	TRBV27	TRBJ2-1	CASRFQSYNEQFF	TGTGCCAGCAGATTCCAGTCTTACAATGAGCAGTTCTTC
once	TRBD2	15	TRBV18	TRBJ2-7	CASSEGLAGQGEQYF	TGTGCCAGCTCGGAGGGACTAGCGGGGCAAGGCGAGCAGTACTTC
few	TRBD1	14	TRBV19	TRBJ1-4	CASSMDRGNEKLFF	TGTGCCAGTAGTATGGACAGGGGTAATGAAAAACTGTTTTTT
NA	TRBD1	14	TRBV19	TRBJ2-5	CASSIGQGAETQYF	TGTGCCAGTAGTATTGGACAGGGGGCTGAGACCCAGTACTTC
NA	NA	16	TRBV7-2	TRBJ2-3	CASSLGLGAGTDTQYF	TGTGCCAGCAGCTTAGGTTTGGGGGCCGGCACAGATACGCAGTATTTT
NA	TRBD1	16	TRBV28	TRBJ2-3	CASSQGQGADTDTQYF	TGTGCCAGCAGTCAAGGACAGGGGGCGGACACAGATACGCAGTATTTT
NA	TRBD1	14	TRBV7-9	TRBJ2-3	CASSLGTGTDTQYF	TGTGCCAGCAGCTTGGGGACAGGCACAGATACGCAGTATTTT
NA	TRBD1	15	TRBV9	TRBJ2-7	CASSAGGQGWNEQYF	TGTGCCAGCAGCGCCGGGGGACAGGGGTGGAACGAGCAGTACTTC
NA	NA	13	TRBV7-2	TRBJ2-1	CASSLMAANEQFF	TGTGCCAGCAGCTTAATGGCCGCTAATGAGCAGTTCTTC
NA	NA	16	TRBV19	TRBJ2-2	CASSIAQTVNTGELFF	TGTGCCAGTAGTATCGCCCAGACAGTTAACACCGGGGAGCTGTTTTTT
few	NA	15	TRBV3-1/TRBV3-2	TRBJ1-1	CASSQGSAANTEAFF	TGTGCCAGCAGCCAAGGATCTGCGGCCAACACTGAAGCTTTCTTT
NA	NA	15	TRBV6-5	TRBJ2-1	CASSYSGTKNNEQFF	TGTGCCAGCAGTTACTCCGGGACAAAAAACAATGAGCAGTTCTTC
once	NA	15	TRBV30	TRBJ1-1	CAWSVPGVSGTEAFF	TGTGCCTGGAGTGTACCCGGGGTTTCAGGCACTGAAGCTTTCTTT
NA	TRBD1	18	TRBV4-2	TRBJ1-5	CASSQDLDRGLGNQPQHF	TGTGCCAGCAGCCAAGATCTGGACAGGGGGCTAGGCAATCAGCCCCAGCATTTT
NA	TRBD1	15	TRBV2	TRBJ2-2	CASRGQGPLTGELFF	TGTGCCAGCAGGGGACAGGGCCCCCTCACCGGGGAGCTGTTTTTT
once	NA	11	TRBV29-1	TRBJ1-1	CSVADQREAFF	TGCAGCGTTGCGGATCAGCGTGAAGCTTTCTTT
NA	TRBD1	17	TRBV5-1	TRBJ2-6	CASSLQGGVGGANVLTF	TGCGCCAGCAGCTTGCAAGGGGGCGTAGGTGGGGCCAACGTCCTGACTTTC
NA	NA	15	TRBV14	TRBJ1-4	CASSHFTGYGEKLFF	TGTGCCAGCAGCCATTTCACAGGGTACGGTGAAAAACTGTTTTTT
NA	NA	15	TRBV5-1	TRBJ1-3	CASSLGTTSGNTIYF	TGCGCCAGCAGCTTGGGTACAACCTCTGGAAACACCATATATTTT
NA	NA	16	TRBV7-2	TRBJ2-1	CASSLGGGGVRNEQFF	TGTGCCAGCAGCTTAGGAGGAGGGGGGGTTCGCAATGAGCAGTTCTTC
NA	TRBD1	16	TRBV5-1	TRBJ1-3	CASSRGQGVAGNTIYF	TGCGCCAGCAGCCGGGGACAGGGAGTGGCTGGAAACACCATATATTTT
few	NA	17	TRBV7-2	TRBJ2-5	CASSLNGLSSGGETQYF	TGTGCCAGCAGCTTAAACGGCCTCTCATCCGGGGGAGAGACCCAGTACTTC
NA	NA	15	TRBV6-1	TRBJ2-1	CASSERAGAPHEQFF	TGTGCCAGCAGTGAAAGGGCGGGGGCTCCCCATGAGCAGTTCTTC
once	TRBD1	15	TRBV9	TRBJ2-3	CASSVGGQVPDTQYF	TGTGCCAGCAGCGTTGGGGGACAGGTCCCAGATACGCAGTATTTT
NA	TRBD1	14	TRBV4-3	TRBJ1-2	CASSHRDSNYGYTF	TGCGCCAGCAGCCATAGGGACAGTAACTATGGCTACACCTTC
NA	NA	16	TRBV19	TRBJ2-7	CASSPRVLDSSYEQYF	TGTGCCAGTAGTCCTCGCGTTCTGGACAGCTCCTACGAGCAGTACTTC
NA	NA	14	TRBV10-3	TRBJ2-3	CAISELGQGGTQYF	TGTGCCATCAGTGAGCTCGGGCAGGGGGGTACGCAGTATTTT